The 17 T cell receptor beta chains listed next were all sequenced from one sample in a study of T cells after yellow fever vaccination. TCRdb independently ran MiXCR on the 5' RACE reads; one entry per CDR3 protein. This table has some 240,000 distinct CDR3 sequences, about 3% appearing once. The source material was CD4+ T cells sorted from PBMCs, sampled 10 days after the yellow fever booster vaccination. Source of these receptors: a man aged 18-30 years who received the YFV17D yellow fever vaccine.

There are many counts of this clonotype. The rearrangement links TRBV28 to TRBJ2-3; the D gene is possibly TRBD1 (5 bases). Per germline, CDR1 MDHEN and CDR2 SYDVKM. V lost 5 bases and J 2 bases, leaving 14 bases between the germline ends. The CDR3 contains 15 residues. The chain's CDR3 is CASSPPMGPTDTQYF. DNA for the CDR3: TGTGCCAGCAGTCCCCCCATGGGGCCCACAGATACGCAGTATTTT. The variable domain in full, completed from reference TRBV28 and TRBJ2-3, reads DVKVTQSSRYLVKRTGEKVFLECVQDMDHENMFWYRQDPGLGLRLIYFSYDVKMKEKGDIPEGYSVSREKKERFSLILESASTNQTSMYLCASSPPMGPTDTQYFGPGTRLTVL.

The sample holds many counts of this clonotype. V is TRBV29-1 and J is TRBJ1-1, with 7 nucleotides matching TRBD1. Germline values: CDR1 SQVTM, CDR2 ANQGSEA. The CDR3 extends over 11 amino acids. V lost 8 bases, J lost 9 bases, and 9 bases stayed unmatched. The CDR3, as DNA: TGCAGCTCCGGTTTGGGACAGAAAGCTTTCTTT. It specifies CSSGLGQKAFF.

This clonotype appeared many times. The chain uses TRBV20-1 and TRBJ1-1, with a possible D match to TRBD1 (5 bases). Germline V gene sequence: CDR1 DFQATT, CDR2 SNEGSKA (reference sequence). There are 13 residues in the CDR3. The V gene lost 3 bases and the J gene lost 6 bases, with 14 bases spanning the gap. The DNA of the CDR3 is TGCAGTGCTAGGTCTCCAGGGACCCCTGAAGCTTTCTTT. Translating gives CSARSPGTPEAFF.

This clonotype has ten or more counts. V gene TRBV7-2 combines with J gene TRBJ2-1; D is possibly TRBD1 or TRBD2 (6 bases each). The germline V and J ends were trimmed by 2 bases and 9 bases, with 23 bases remaining between them. The germline V gene has CDR1 SGHTA and CDR2 FQGNSA. This CDR3 spans 17 amino acids. The CDR3 protein is CASSLRGPGQGGREQFF. The CDR3 DNA sequence: TGTGCCAGCAGCTTACGGGGGCCTGGGCAGGGTGGTCGTGAGCAGTTCTTC. Based on the CDR3 plus reference TRBV7-2 and TRBJ2-1, the full variable domain is GAGVSQSPSNKVTEKGKDVELRCDPISGHTALYWYRQSLGQGLEFLIYFQGNSAPDKSGLPSDRFSAERTGGSVSTLTIQRTQQEDSAVYLCASSLRGPGQGGREQFFGPGTRLTVL.

This clonotype was counted a few times. The CDR3 reads CASLPLAGRYNEQFF. The CDR3, as DNA: TGTGCTAGTCTGCCTCTAGCGGGGAGGTACAATGAGCAGTTCTTC. The chain is built from TRBV12-5 and TRBJ2-1, with TRBD2 matching 9 bases. This CDR3 has 15 residues. Germline values: CDR1 LGHNT, CDR2 FRNRAP. J lost 4 bases, V lost 8 bases, and 9 bases had no gene match.

This chain uses TRBV7-6 with TRBJ2-6; D gene uncertain. The CDR3 has 14 residues. V lost 0 bases, J lost 1 base, and 1 base lay in between. Germline V gene lookup returns CDR1 SGHVS and CDR2 FNYEAQ. This chain's CDR3 is CASSLASGANVLTF. Here the CDR3 DNA reads TGTGCCAGCAGCTTAGCTTCTGGGGCCAACGTCCTGACTTTC.

This clonotype showed up just a few times. The gene calls are TRBV10-3 and TRBJ1-1, with D perhaps TRBD1 (6 bases). There are 14 residues in the CDR3. Germline lookup yields CDR1 ENHRY and CDR2 SYGVKD. V was pared by 4 bases and J by 0 bases, with 9 bases between. The chain's CDR3 is CAISGQGMNTEAFF. The CDR3, as DNA: TGTGCCATCAGTGGGCAGGGGATGAACACTGAAGCTTTCTTT.

This clonotype was counted ten times or more. This chain connects TRBV20-1 to TRBJ1-1, with TRBD1 matching over 7 bases. Trimming cost V 5 bases and J 0 bases; bases outside gene matches: 6. The CDR3 is made up of 14 amino acids. Germline values: CDR1 DFQATT, CDR2 SNEGSKA (reference sequence). The chain's CDR3 is CSARSGTVNTEAFF. The CDR3, as DNA: TGCAGTGCTCGATCCGGGACAGTGAACACTGAAGCTTTCTTT.

This clonotype was seen only a few times. The chain recombines TRBV6-2 or TRBV6-3 with TRBJ2-7, with D perhaps matching TRBD2 (5 bases). In germline, CDR1 is MNHEY, CDR2 SVGEGT. The CDR3 is 12 amino acids. Between the trimmed V and J ends, which lost 2 bases and 4 bases, there was a span of 6 bases. The chain's CDR3 is CASSYEGYEQYF. The CDR3 DNA reads as TGTGCCAGCAGTTACGAGGGTTACGAGCAGTACTTC.

The chain has TRBV5-1 and TRBJ2-1; weak D call: TRBD2 (5 bases). CDR3 length: 16 residues. Germline V lookup: CDR1 SGHRS, CDR2 YFSETQ. Trimming removed 0 bases from V and 3 bases from J, with 13 bases in between. The CDR3 spells CASSLGGGPRYNEQFF. CDR3 DNA sequence: TGCGCCAGCAGCTTGGGTGGCGGGCCACGCTACAATGAGCAGTTCTTC.

This clonotype showed up many times. The genes are TRBV7-9 and TRBJ1-1; no clear D. The V gene lost 5 bases and the J gene lost 7 bases, with 14 bases spanning the gap. Germline-derived CDR1 and CDR2 are SEHNR and FQNEAQ (reference sequence). The CDR3 loop spans 13 amino acids. In nucleotides, the CDR3 is TGTGCCAGCAGCCTAGTAGGGTTGGATGAAGCTTTCTTT. This gives the protein CASSLVGLDEAFF. Combining the CDR3 with reference TRBV7-9 and TRBJ1-1 gives the whole variable domain DTGVSQNPRHKITKRGQNVTFRCDPISEHNRLYWYRQTLGQGPEFLTYFQNEAQLEKSRLLSDRFSAERPKGSFSTLEIQRTEQGDSAMYLCASSLVGLDEAFFGQGTRLTVV.

In this sample, this clonotype turned up a few times. The genes are TRBV20-1 and TRBJ2-2; no clear D. The V end was cut by 1 base, the J end by 4 bases, with 4 bases between. Germline loops: CDR1 DFQATT, CDR2 SNEGSKA (reference sequence). This CDR3 is built from 12 residues. CDR3 in amino acids: CSARGGTGELFF. The CDR3 DNA reads as TGCAGTGCTAGAGGGGGCACCGGGGAGCTGTTTTTT.

The rearrangement links TRBV4-1 to TRBJ1-1, with no clear D. The germline gives CDR1 MGHRA, CDR2 YSYEKL. The V and J ends lost 0 bases and 4 bases respectively, with 15 bases between them. The CDR3 runs 16 residues. The CDR3 bases are TGCGCCAGCAGCCAAGATGAGGGCCGTAGCGGCACTGAAGCTTTCTTT. Translated, it gives CASSQDEGRSGTEAFF.

CDR3 region: CASSYWGLAGGGDEQFF. CDR3 coding DNA: TGTGCCAGCAGTTACTGGGGACTAGCGGGGGGCGGGGATGAGCAGTTCTTC. This chain links TRBV6-5 with TRBJ2-1; 15 nucleotides line up with TRBD2. Germline trimming cut 1 base from V and 8 bases from J; bases unmatched to any gene: 6. The CDR3 is 17 residues long. CDR1 is MNHEY, CDR2 SVGAGI, per germline.

This clonotype was observed at least ten times. This sequence joins TRBV12-3 or TRBV12-4 and TRBJ2-6; 12 nucleotides match TRBD1. With V trimmed by 4 bases and J by 2 bases, 9 bases remained unmatched. This CDR3 spans 19 amino acids. The CDR3 sequence: CASSSGQGANLPGANVLTF. The DNA of the CDR3 is TGTGCCAGCAGTTCGGGACAGGGGGCGAACCTGCCTGGGGCCAACGTCCTGACTTTC.

This clonotype was seen repeatedly, ten times or more. This chain connects TRBV12-3 or TRBV12-4 to TRBJ1-3, with 7 nucleotides matching TRBD1. The CDR3 spans 14 residues. Trimming took 2 bases from V and 5 from J; bases not matched to a gene: 3. The DNA for the CDR3 is TGTGCCAGCAGTTTACCACAGGGGAGAAACACCATATATTTT. Translating gives CASSLPQGRNTIYF.

This clonotype showed up just a few times. J is TRBJ1-6 and V is TRBV12-3 or TRBV12-4, with D perhaps matching TRBD1 (6 bases). This CDR3 spans 15 amino acids. Between the trimmed V and J ends, which lost 5 bases and 6 bases, there was a span of 14 bases. The DNA of the CDR3 is TGTGCCAGCAGTATCGGGACAACCCGTAATTCACCCCTCCACTTT. Its translation is CASSIGTTRNSPLHF.